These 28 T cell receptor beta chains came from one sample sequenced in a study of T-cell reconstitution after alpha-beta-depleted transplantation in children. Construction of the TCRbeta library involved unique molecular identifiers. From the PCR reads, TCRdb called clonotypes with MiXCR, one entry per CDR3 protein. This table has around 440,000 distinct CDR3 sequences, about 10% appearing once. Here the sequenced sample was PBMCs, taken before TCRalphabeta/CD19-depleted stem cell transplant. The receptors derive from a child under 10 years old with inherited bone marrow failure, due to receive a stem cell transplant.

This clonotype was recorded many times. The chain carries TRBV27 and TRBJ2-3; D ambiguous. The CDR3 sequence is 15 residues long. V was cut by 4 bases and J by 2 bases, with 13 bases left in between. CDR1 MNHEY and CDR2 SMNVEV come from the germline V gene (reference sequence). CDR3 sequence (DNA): TGTGCCAGCAGTTCTCCACTCGACTCCACAGATACGCAGTATTTT. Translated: CASSSPLDSTDTQYF.

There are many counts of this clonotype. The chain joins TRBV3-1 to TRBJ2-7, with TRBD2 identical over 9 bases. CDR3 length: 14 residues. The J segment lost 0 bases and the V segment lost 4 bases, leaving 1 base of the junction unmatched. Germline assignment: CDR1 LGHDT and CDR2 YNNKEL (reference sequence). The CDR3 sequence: CASSLAGDSYEQYF. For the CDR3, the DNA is TGTGCCAGCAGCCTAGCGGGAGACTCCTACGAGCAGTACTTC.

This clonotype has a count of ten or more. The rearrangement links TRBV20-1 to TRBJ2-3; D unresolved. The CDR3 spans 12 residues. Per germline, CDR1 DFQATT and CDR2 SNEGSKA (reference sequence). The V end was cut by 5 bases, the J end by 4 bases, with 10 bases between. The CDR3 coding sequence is TGCAGTGCTCGGAGACCCTCAGATACGCAGTATTTT. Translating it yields CSARRPSDTQYF.

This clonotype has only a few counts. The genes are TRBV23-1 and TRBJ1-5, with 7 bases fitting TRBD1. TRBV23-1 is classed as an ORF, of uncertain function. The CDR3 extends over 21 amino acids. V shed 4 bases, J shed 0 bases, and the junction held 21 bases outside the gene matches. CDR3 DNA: TGCGCCAGCAGTCCCCAACCAACAACACGGGACAGATCGTATAGCAATCAGCCCCAGCATTTT. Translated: CASSPQPTTRDRSYSNQPQHF.

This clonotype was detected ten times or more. DNA of the CDR3: TGTGCCTTTAACACCCGACAGGGTTGGGATACGCAGTATTTT. Its translation is CAFNTRQGWDTQYF. V gene TRBV30 combines with J gene TRBJ2-3; TRBD1 matches at 7 bases. Per germline, CDR1 GTSNPN and CDR2 SVGIG (reference sequence). The CDR3 loop spans 14 amino acids. The V segment lost 7 bases and the J segment 6 bases; nucleotides outside the gene matches: 13.

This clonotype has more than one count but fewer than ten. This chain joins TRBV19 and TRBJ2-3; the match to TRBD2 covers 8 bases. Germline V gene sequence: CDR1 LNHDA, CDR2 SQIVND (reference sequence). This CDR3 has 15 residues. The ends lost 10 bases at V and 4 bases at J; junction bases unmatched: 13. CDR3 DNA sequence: TGTGCCACCGCCCAGCCGGGACTAGTGGCAGATACGCAGTATTTT. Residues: CATAQPGLVADTQYF.

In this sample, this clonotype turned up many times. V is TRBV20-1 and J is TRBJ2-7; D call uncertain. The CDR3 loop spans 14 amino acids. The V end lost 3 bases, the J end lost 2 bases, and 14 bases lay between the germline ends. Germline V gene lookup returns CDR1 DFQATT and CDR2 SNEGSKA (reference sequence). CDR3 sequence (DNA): TGCAGTGCTAGCGCCCCCCTGCGACCCTACGAGCAGTACTTC. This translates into CSASAPLRPYEQYF.

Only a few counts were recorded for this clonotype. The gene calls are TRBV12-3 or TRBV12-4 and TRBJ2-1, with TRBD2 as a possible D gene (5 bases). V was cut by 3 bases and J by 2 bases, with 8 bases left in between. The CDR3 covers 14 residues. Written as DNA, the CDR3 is TGTGCCAGCAGTTTCCGGGGAGCCTACAATGAGCAGTTCTTC. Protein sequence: CASSFRGAYNEQFF.

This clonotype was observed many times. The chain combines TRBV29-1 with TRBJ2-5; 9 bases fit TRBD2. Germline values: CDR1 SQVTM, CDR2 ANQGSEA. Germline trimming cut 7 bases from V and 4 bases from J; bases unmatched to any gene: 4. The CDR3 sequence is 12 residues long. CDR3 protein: CSASSGTETQYF. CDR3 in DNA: TGCAGCGCTTCTAGCGGGACAGAGACCCAGTACTTC.

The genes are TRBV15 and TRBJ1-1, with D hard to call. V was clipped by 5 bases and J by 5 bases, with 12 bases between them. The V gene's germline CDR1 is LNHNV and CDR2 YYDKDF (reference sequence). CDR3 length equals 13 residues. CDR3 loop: CATSPRIGTEAFF. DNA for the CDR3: TGTGCCACCAGCCCTCGAATCGGGACTGAAGCTTTCTTT.

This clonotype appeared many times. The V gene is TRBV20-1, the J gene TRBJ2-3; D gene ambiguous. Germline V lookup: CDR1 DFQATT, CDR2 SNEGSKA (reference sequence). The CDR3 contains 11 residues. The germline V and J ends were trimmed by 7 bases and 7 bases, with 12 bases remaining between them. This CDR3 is CSVRLGNTQYF. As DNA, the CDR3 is TGCAGTGTCCGACTCGGAAATACGCAGTATTTT.

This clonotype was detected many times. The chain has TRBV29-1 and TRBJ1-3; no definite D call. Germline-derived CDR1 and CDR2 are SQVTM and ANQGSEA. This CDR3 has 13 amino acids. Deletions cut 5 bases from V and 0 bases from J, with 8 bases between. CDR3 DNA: TGCAGCGTTCAAACCGGCTCTGGAAACACCATATATTTT. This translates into CSVQTGSGNTIYF.

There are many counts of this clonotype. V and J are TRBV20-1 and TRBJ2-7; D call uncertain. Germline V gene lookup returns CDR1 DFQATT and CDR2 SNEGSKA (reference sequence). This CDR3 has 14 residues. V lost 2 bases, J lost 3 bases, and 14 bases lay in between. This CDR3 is CSARPRSPFYEQYF. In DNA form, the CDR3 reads TGCAGTGCTAGACCCCGCAGTCCCTTCTACGAGCAGTACTTC.

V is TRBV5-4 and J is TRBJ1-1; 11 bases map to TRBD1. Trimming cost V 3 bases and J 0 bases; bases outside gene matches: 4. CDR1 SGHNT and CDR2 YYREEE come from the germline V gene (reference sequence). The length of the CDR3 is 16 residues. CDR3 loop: CASSSGQGALNTEAFF. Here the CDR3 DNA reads TGTGCCAGCAGCTCAGGACAGGGGGCCTTGAACACTGAAGCTTTCTTT.

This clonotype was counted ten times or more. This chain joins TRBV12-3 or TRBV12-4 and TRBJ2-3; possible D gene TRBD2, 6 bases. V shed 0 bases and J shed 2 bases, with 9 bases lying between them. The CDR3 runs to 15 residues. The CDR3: CASSLAGGITDTQYF. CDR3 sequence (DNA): TGTGCCAGCAGTTTAGCGGGAGGAATCACAGATACGCAGTATTTT.

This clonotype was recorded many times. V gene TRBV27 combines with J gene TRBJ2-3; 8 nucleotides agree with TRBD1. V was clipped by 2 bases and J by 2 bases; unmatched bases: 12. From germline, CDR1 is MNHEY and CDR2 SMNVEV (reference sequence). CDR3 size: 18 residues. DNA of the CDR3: TGTGCCAGCAGTTTAAATGCCCCGGACAGGGTTTACACAGATACGCAGTATTTT. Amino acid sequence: CASSLNAPDRVYTDTQYF.

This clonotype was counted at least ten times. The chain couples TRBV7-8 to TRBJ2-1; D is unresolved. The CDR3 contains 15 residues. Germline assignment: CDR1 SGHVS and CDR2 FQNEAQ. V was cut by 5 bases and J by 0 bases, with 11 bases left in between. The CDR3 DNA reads TGTGCCAGCAGCCCGGAGCTAAGCTCCTACAATGAGCAGTTCTTC. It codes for CASSPELSSYNEQFF.

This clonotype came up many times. The CDR3 DNA sequence: TGTGCCAGCAGCTTAGTTTTCCGGGGGCGCCAAGAGACCCAGTACTTC. This encodes CASSLVFRGRQETQYF. This chain links TRBV7-8 with TRBJ2-5; D possibly uses TRBD1 or TRBD2 (6 bases each). CDR3 size: 16 residues. Trimming shortened V by 1 base and J by 1 base, and 13 bases separated the two germline ends. CDR1 is SGHVS, CDR2 FQNEAQ, per germline.

The CDR3 DNA reads as TGTGCCAGCAGGGACACTAGCGGGTACTACAATGAGCAGTTCTTC. Its protein is CASRDTSGYYNEQFF. The gene calls are TRBV7-2 and TRBJ2-1, with TRBD2 matching 9 bases. Germline-derived CDR1 and CDR2 are SGHTA and FQGNSA. The CDR3 is 15 amino acids. V trimming: 6 bases; J trimming: 3 bases; junction bases outside the gene matches: 6. Drawing the rest from reference TRBV7-2 and TRBJ2-1, the complete variable domain is GAGVSQSPSNKVTEKGKDVELRCDPISGHTALYWYRQSLGQGLEFLIYFQGNSAPDKSGLPSDRFSAERTGGSVSTLTIQRTQQEDSAVYLCASRDTSGYYNEQFFGPGTRLTVL.

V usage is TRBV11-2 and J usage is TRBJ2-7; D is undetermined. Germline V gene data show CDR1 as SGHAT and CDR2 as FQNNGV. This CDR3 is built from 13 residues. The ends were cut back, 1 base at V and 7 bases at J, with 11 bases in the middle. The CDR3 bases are TGTGCCAGCAGCTTAGGGATTGGCGGAGAGCAGTACTTC. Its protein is CASSLGIGGEQYF.

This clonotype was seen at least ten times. The CDR3 loop is CASSSGHRTSGNTIYF. In DNA form, the CDR3 reads TGTGCCAGCAGTTCCGGGCACCGGACGAGTGGAAACACCATATATTTT. The V gene is TRBV28, the J gene TRBJ1-3; no firm D call. This CDR3 region has 16 residues. The germline gives CDR1 MDHEN, CDR2 SYDVKM. V lost 4 bases, J lost 3 bases, and 16 bases lay in between.

For the CDR3, the DNA is TGCGCCAGCAGCTTGTACTTGTCAGCAGCCAATCTCAGCAATCAGCCCCAGCATTTT. Amino acid sequence: CASSLYLSAANLSNQPQHF. This chain links TRBV5-1 with TRBJ1-5; D uncertain. This CDR3 has 19 residues. Germline values: CDR1 SGHRS, CDR2 YFSETQ. V was pared by 1 base and J by 1 base, with 21 bases between.

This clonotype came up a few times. CDR3 residues: CASSQVLAVHSYEQYF. The CDR3 region has the DNA TGCGCCAGCAGCCAAGTCCTAGCGGTTCACTCCTACGAGCAGTACTTC. The chain employs TRBV4-3 and TRBJ2-7; TRBD2 agrees at 7 bases. The trim removed 1 base at V and 0 bases at J, leaving 6 bases unmatched. The length of the CDR3 is 16 residues. Germline V gives CDR1 LGHNA, CDR2 YSLEER.

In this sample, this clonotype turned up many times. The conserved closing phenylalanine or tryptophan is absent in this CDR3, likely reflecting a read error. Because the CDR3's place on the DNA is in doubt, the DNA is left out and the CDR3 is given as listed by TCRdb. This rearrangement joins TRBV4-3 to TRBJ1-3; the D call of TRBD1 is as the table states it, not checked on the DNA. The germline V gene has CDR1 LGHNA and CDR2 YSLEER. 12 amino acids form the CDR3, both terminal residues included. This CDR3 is CASSHPDRARSI.

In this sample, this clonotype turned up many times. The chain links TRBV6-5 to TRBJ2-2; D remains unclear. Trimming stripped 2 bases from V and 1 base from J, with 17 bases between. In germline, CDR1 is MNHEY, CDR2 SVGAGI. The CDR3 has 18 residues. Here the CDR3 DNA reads TGTGCCAGCAGTTACAAGATGTCTAGAAAAGAGAACACCGGGGAGCTGTTTTTT. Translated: CASSYKMSRKENTGELFF.

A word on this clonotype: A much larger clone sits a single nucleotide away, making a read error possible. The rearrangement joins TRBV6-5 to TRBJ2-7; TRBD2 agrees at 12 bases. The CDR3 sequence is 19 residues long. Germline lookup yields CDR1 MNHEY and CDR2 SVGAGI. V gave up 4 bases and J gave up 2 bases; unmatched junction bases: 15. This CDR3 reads CASSCSTSGRMVVTYEQYF. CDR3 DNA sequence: TGTGCCAGCAGTTGCTCGACTAGCGGGAGAATGGTCGTGACCTACGAGCAGTACTTC.

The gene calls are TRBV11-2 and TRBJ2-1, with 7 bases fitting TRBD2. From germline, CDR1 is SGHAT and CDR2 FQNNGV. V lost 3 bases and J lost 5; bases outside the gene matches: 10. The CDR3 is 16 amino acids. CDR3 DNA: TGTGCCAGCAGCTTTGGCGCGGGAGCCGTCGACAATGAGCAGTTCTTC. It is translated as CASSFGAGAVDNEQFF.

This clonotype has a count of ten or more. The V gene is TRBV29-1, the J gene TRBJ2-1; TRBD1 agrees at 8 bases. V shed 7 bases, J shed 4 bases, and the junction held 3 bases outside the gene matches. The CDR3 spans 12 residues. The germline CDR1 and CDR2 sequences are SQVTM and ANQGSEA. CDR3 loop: CSAGTGYNEQFF. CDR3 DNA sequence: TGCAGCGCTGGGACAGGATACAATGAGCAGTTCTTC.